One and the same sample provided the 16 T cell receptor beta chains below, sequenced in a study of memory CD4+ T cells and cytomegalovirus serostatus. The sort gate was single viable CD3+CD4+CD8-CD45RO+ cells for memory CD4+ T cells. Libraries were prepared by immunoSEQ multiplex PCR; TCRdb keeps only in-frame clonotypes and omits some of them. This sample has 50,000 to 65,000 clones; around 88% occur once, and the top ten carry less than 2.5%. Sequenced: memory CD4+ T cells from blood. Receptors originate from an adult in good health and CMV-seropositive.

The V and J genes are TRBV11-2 and TRBJ2-3; D uncertain. Trimming took off 5 bases at V and 2 bases at J, with 17 bases between the two ends. Germline V CDR1 and CDR2: SGHAT, FQNNGV. The CDR3 has 16 amino acids. The CDR3, as DNA: TGTGCCAGCAGCCTGACTCTCCGGGCCTCCACAGATACGCAGTATTTT. Encoded protein: CASSLTLRASTDTQYF.

This clone was detected only a few times. CDR3 sequence (DNA): TGTGCCACCGCTAGCGGACCCTACAATGAGCAGTTCTTC. Translated, it gives CATASGPYNEQFF. The rearrangement uses TRBV27 and TRBJ2-1, with 7 positions matching TRBD2. The V gene's germline CDR1 is MNHEY and CDR2 SMNVEV (reference sequence). This CDR3 comprises 13 residues. The V and J ends lost 10 bases and 2 bases, in that order; junction bases with no gene match: 5.

V usage is TRBV5-4 and J usage is TRBJ2-3; no definite D call. V shed 3 bases and J shed 6 bases, with 11 bases lying between them. In germline, CDR1 is SGHNT, CDR2 YYREEE (reference sequence). The CDR3 has 13 residues. CDR3 coding DNA: TGTGCCAGCAGCTCCACGAAAGGGGATACGCAGTATTTT. This sequence encodes CASSSTKGDTQYF.

In DNA form, the CDR3 reads TGCGCCAGCAGCCAAGTCCGGGGCTCCTACGAGCAGTACTTC. Translation gives CASSQVRGSYEQYF. The rearrangement joins TRBV4-3 to TRBJ2-7; possibly TRBD2 for D (5 bases). This CDR3 has 14 amino acids. V dropped 1 base and J dropped 0 bases, with 7 bases sitting between them. The germline gives CDR1 LGHNA, CDR2 YSLEER.

The chain joins TRBV19 to TRBJ1-5; D not resolved. The V end lost 3 bases, the J end lost 6 bases, and 6 bases lay between the germline ends. The CDR3 is 12 residues long. CDR1 and CDR2 (germline): LNHDA, SQIVND (reference sequence). The CDR3 nucleotides read TGTGCCAGTAGTATCGTAGGTCAGCCCCAGCATTTT. It codes for CASSIVGQPQHF.

The chain is built from TRBV11-1 and TRBJ1-6, with D possibly matching TRBD1 (6 bases). The V gene lost 2 bases and the J gene lost 10 bases, with 12 bases spanning the gap. CDR3 length: 14 residues. CDR1 and CDR2 from the germline V gene are SGHAT and FQDESV (reference sequence). CDR3 sequence: CASSLQQGSSPLHF. DNA of the CDR3: TGTGCCAGCAGCTTACAACAGGGTAGCTCACCCCTCCACTTT.

This clone was seen a single time. V gene TRBV7-2 combines with J gene TRBJ1-2; D is possibly TRBD1 (5 bases). The V gene's germline CDR1 is SGHTA and CDR2 FQGNSA. This CDR3 has 14 amino acids. V was clipped by 5 bases and J by 5 bases, with 15 bases between them. CDR3 coding DNA: TGTGCCAGCAGCGACCCGGGACGGACGTATGGCTACACCTTC. Protein sequence: CASSDPGRTYGYTF. The full variable domain, with the rest looked up from reference TRBV7-2 and TRBJ1-2, is GAGVSQSPSNKVTEKGKDVELRCDPISGHTALYWYRQSLGQGLEFLIYFQGNSAPDKSGLPSDRFSAERTGGSVSTLTIQRTQQEDSAVYLCASSDPGRTYGYTFGSGTRLTVV.

The chain couples TRBV5-1 to TRBJ2-7; TRBD2 matches 7 bases. The ends lost 4 bases at V and 4 bases at J; junction bases unmatched: 11. CDR3 length: 15 residues. The germline gives CDR1 SGHRS, CDR2 YFSETQ. The CDR3 loop reads CASSPRRAGEYEQYF. CDR3 bases: TGCGCCAGCAGCCCGCGAAGGGCGGGAGAGTACGAGCAGTACTTC.

This clone was seen just once. This chain uses TRBV6-1 with TRBJ2-1, with 12 bases fitting TRBD1. The germline CDR1 and CDR2 sequences are MNHNS and SASEGT. This CDR3 contains 16 residues. V trimming: 2 bases; J trimming: 7 bases; junction bases outside the gene matches: 6. The CDR3 sequence: CASSERDRGLWNEQFF. CDR3 in DNA: TGTGCCAGCAGTGAAAGGGACAGGGGGCTTTGGAATGAGCAGTTCTTC.

The rearrangement links TRBV28 to TRBJ2-1; 8 nucleotides line up with TRBD2. CDR3 length: 15 residues. Unmatched junction bases numbered 6, after V lost 4 bases and J lost 4 bases. The V gene's germline CDR1 is MDHEN and CDR2 SYDVKM. CDR3 region: CASSSGGRHYNEQFF. The CDR3, as DNA: TGTGCCAGCAGTTCGGGGGGGAGGCATTACAATGAGCAGTTCTTC.

This rearrangement joins TRBV4-2 to TRBJ2-3; D is unresolved. The CDR3 has 13 amino acids. Trimming cost V 0 bases and J 5 bases, with 6 bases left between them. Per germline, CDR1 LGHNA and CDR2 YNFKEQ. CDR3 loop: CASSQDQEDTQYF. The CDR3 bases are TGTGCCAGCAGCCAAGATCAGGAAGATACGCAGTATTTT.

The J gene is TRBJ2-5, the V gene TRBV7-7; 7 bases are shared with TRBD1. CDR3 length: 14 amino acids. Germline CDR1 is SSHAT and CDR2 is FNYEAQ (reference sequence). V lost 5 bases to trimming and J lost 5 bases; unmatched junction nucleotides: 8. CDR3 DNA sequence: TGTGCCAGCAGCCCCGTGACAGGGCGGGAGACCCAGTACTTC. Amino acids: CASSPVTGRETQYF.

Only a few counts were recorded for this clone. This chain links TRBV6-5 with TRBJ2-3; possible D gene TRBD2, 5 bases. V dropped 2 bases and J dropped 3 bases, with 9 bases sitting between them. The germline gives CDR1 MNHEY, CDR2 SVGAGI. The CDR3 has 14 residues. This chain's CDR3 is CASSYGRKTDTQYF. Written as DNA, the CDR3 is TGTGCCAGCAGTTACGGGAGAAAGACAGATACGCAGTATTTT.

This clone showed up just a few times. This chain connects TRBV25-1 to TRBJ2-1, with 8 positions matching TRBD1. Germline-derived CDR1 and CDR2 are MGHDK and SYGVNS. Trimming cost V 4 bases and J 2 bases; bases outside gene matches: 4. The CDR3 is 15 residues long. The CDR3 spells CASSGGTGPYNEQFF. For the CDR3, the DNA is TGTGCCAGCAGTGGGGGGACAGGTCCCTACAATGAGCAGTTCTTC.

V usage is TRBV19 and J usage is TRBJ2-3; unclear D gene. V shed 6 bases and J shed 2 bases, with 9 bases lying between them. Germline V lookup: CDR1 LNHDA, CDR2 SQIVND (reference sequence). CDR3 length equals 13 residues. This CDR3 is CASSNSHTDTQYF. DNA for the CDR3: TGTGCCAGTAGCAACAGTCACACAGATACGCAGTATTTT. The whole variable domain, filled in from reference TRBV19 and TRBJ2-3, reads DGGITQSPKYLFRKEGQNVTLSCEQNLNHDAMYWYRQDPGQGLRLIYYSQIVNDFQKGDIAEGYSVSREKKESFPLTVTSAQKNPTAFYLCASSNSHTDTQYFGPGTRLTVL.

This clone has a handful of counts. J is TRBJ2-3 and V is TRBV10-1, with 7 positions matching TRBD2. V was clipped by 6 bases and J by 2 bases; unmatched bases: 14. Germline CDR1 reads WNHNN; CDR2 reads SYGVQD (reference sequence). The CDR3 contains 17 residues. CDR3 loop: CASSPLERDLSTDTQYF. CDR3 DNA: TGCGCCAGCAGCCCGCTGGAGCGGGACCTCTCCACAGATACGCAGTATTTT.